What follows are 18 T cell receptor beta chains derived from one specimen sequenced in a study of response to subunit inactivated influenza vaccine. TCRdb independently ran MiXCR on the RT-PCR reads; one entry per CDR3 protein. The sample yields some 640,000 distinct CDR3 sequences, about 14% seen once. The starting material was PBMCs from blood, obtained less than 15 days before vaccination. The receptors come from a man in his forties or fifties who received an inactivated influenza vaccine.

The CDR3 sequence is CASSPNEGLPTQYF. In DNA, the CDR3 is TGTGCCAGCTCACCAAACGAGGGCCTACCGACCCAGTACTTC. The J gene is TRBJ2-5, the V gene TRBV18, with D maybe TRBD2 (5 bases). Germline loops: CDR1 KGHSH, CDR2 LQKENI. Trimming removed 2 bases from V and 7 bases from J, with 14 bases in between. The CDR3 is 14 residues long.

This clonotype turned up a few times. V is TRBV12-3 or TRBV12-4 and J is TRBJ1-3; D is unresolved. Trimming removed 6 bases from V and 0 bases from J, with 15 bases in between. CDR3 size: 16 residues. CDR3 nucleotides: TGTGCCAGCAGCCTCCTGGCGGGTCGCTCTGGAAACACCATATATTTT. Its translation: CASSLLAGRSGNTIYF.

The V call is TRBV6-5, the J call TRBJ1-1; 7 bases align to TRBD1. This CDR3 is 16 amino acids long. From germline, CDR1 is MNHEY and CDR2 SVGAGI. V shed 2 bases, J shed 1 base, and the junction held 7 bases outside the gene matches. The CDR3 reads CASSYGTGVANTEAFF. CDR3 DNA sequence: TGTGCCAGCAGTTACGGAACAGGGGTTGCGAACACTGAAGCTTTCTTT.

The CDR3 DNA is TGCGCCAGCAGCGCGAATCCGGGACAACAAGAGACCCAGTACTTC. Amino acid sequence: CASSANPGQQETQYF. The chain recombines TRBV5-1 with TRBJ2-5; a possible D gene is TRBD1 (6 bases). Germline V gives CDR1 SGHRS, CDR2 YFSETQ. This CDR3 region has 15 residues. Deletions cut 4 bases from V and 2 bases from J, with 15 bases between.

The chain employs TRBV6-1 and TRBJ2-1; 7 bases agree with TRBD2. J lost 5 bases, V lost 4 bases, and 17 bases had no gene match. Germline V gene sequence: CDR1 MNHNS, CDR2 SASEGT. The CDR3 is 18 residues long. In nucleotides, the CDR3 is TGTGCCAGCAGTGCGGAAACCCTAACTCTAGCGGCGAACAATGAGCAGTTCTTC. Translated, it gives CASSAETLTLAANNEQFF.

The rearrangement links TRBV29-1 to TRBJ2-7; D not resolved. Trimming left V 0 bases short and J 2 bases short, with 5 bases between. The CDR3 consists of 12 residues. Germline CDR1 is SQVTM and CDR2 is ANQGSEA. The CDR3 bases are TGCAGCGTTGAAGACGAAACCTACGAGCAGTACTTC. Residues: CSVEDETYEQYF.

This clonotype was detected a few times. The CDR3 nucleotides read TGTGCCAGCAGTTTAGTCTCGGTCCCAGATACGCAGTATTTT. Its protein product is CASSLVSVPDTQYF. V is TRBV12-3 or TRBV12-4 and J is TRBJ2-3; D is unresolved. The V gene lost 1 base and the J gene lost 4 bases, with 9 bases spanning the gap. The CDR3 covers 14 residues.

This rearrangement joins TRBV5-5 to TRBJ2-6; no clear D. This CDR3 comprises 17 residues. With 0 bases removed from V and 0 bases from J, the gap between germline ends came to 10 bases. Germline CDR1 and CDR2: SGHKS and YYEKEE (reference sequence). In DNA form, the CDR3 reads TGTGCCAGCAGCTTGGTTATCACGGGCTCTGGGGCCAACGTCCTGACTTTC. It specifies CASSLVITGSGANVLTF.

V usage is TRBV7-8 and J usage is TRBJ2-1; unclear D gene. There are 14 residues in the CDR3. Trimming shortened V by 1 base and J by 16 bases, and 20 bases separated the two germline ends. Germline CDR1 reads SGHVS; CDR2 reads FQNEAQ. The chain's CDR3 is CASSLGRLGKPRFF. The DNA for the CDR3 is TGTGCCAGCAGCTTAGGACGATTAGGGAAACCCCGATTCTTC.

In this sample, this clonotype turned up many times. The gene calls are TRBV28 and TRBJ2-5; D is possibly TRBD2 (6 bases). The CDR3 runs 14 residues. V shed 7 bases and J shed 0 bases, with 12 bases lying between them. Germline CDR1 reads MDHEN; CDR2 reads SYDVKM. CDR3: CASNSPGDQETQYF. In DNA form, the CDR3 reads TGTGCCAGCAATTCCCCGGGGGACCAAGAGACCCAGTACTTC.

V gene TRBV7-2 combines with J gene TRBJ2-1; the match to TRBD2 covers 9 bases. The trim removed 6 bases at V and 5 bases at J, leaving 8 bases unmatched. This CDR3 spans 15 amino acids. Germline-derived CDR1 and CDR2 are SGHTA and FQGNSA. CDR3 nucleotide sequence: TGTGCCAGCAGGGGAAGGCTAGCGGGGAACAATGAGCAGTTCTTC. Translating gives CASRGRLAGNNEQFF.

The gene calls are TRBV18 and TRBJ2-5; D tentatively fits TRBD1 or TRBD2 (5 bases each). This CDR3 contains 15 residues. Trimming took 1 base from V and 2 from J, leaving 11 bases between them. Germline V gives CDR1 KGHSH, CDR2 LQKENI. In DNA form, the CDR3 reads TGTGCCAGCTCACCACAGGGGAGTCTTCAAGAGACCCAGTACTTC. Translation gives CASSPQGSLQETQYF.

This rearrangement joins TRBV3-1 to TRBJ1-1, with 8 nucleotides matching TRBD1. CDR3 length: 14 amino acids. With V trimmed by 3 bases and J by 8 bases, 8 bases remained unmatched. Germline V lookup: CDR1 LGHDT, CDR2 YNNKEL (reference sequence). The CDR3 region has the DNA TGTGCCAGCAGCCAGACCAGGGGGCCTCGCGAAGCTTTCTTT. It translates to CASSQTRGPREAFF.

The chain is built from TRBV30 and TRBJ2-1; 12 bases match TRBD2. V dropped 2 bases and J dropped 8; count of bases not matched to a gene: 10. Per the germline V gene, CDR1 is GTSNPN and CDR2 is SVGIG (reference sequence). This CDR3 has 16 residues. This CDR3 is CAWSLWTSGTADEQFF. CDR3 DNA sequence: TGTGCCTGGAGTCTCTGGACTAGCGGGACCGCGGATGAGCAGTTCTTC.

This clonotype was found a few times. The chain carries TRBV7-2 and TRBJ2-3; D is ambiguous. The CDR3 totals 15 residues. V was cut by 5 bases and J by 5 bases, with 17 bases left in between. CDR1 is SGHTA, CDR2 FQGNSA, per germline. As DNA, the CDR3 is TGTGCCAGCAGCCATAACCGCCCAAGGCAAGATACGCAGTATTTT. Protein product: CASSHNRPRQDTQYF.

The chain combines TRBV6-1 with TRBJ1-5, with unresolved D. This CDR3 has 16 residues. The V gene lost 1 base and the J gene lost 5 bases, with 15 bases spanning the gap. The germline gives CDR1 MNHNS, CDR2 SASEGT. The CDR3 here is CASSEGGGVSHQPQHF. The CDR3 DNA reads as TGTGCCAGCAGTGAAGGAGGTGGAGTTTCACATCAGCCCCAGCATTTT.

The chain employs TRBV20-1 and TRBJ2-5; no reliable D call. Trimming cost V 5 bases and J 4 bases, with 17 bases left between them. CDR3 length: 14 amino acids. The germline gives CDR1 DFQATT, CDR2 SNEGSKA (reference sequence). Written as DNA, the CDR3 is TGCAGTGCTCCCGACCTTCTAGGTCCAGAGACCCAGTACTTC. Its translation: CSAPDLLGPETQYF.

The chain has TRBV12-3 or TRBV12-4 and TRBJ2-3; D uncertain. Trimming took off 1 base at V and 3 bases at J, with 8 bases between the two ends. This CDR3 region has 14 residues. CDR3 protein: CASSLGLETDTQYF. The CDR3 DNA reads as TGTGCCAGCAGTTTAGGGCTGGAGACAGATACGCAGTATTTT.